What follows is one T cell receptor beta chain and its context. Germline-derived CDR1 and CDR2 are GTSNPN and SVGIG (reference sequence). V was clipped by 1 base and J by 6 bases, with 10 bases between them. The CDR3 is 13 amino acids. Methods used by the authors: Estimation of nucleated cell counts relied on the amplification of reference gene primers. Profiling relied on immunoSEQ multiplex PCR, and the TCRdb table lists in-frame clones only, not all of them. V, J and clone size derive from that table, while D and trimming were established from the DNA sequence. In the table there are some 130,000 clones, over 60% of which are singletons. The data belong to a study of blood T cell repertoires in COVID-19. For the study at large: The United States, Italy and Spain supplied acute and convalescent COVID-19 samples. In each case, the material was cDNA or gDNA derived from T cells, B-cell-depleted T cells, or PBMCs.

This chain uses TRBV30 with TRBJ1-5; D call uncertain. This TCR derives from a woman in her 70s with acute or convalescent COVID-19. Sequencing was done on a sample of peripheral blood. Here the CDR3 reads CAWSARGAQPQHF. The CDR3 DNA reads as TGTGCCTGGAGTGCGCGGGGTGCTCAGCCCCAGCATTTT.